These T cell receptor beta chains were read from a single sample in a study of blood T cell repertoires in COVID-19. The data were produced by immunoSEQ multiplex PCR, yet TCRdb's version contains in-frame clones alone and is incomplete. The sample shows more than 50,000 clones, 75% to 90% of them seen only once. Material for sequencing was peripheral blood. All receptors come from a man between 60 and 75 years old with active COVID-19. The conserved cysteine and the conserved F or W are not part of the CDR3 here. The order of the fields is V gene, CDR3 protein.

>TRBV5-6
ASTSRGGRKDTQY
>TRBV5-5
ASSSILAGVPEQY
>TRBV19
ASHHSSSGNTIY
>TRBV6-2/TRBV6-3
ASSGTGTGLASYEQY
>TRBV4-1
ASSQERVGQRQETQY
>TRBV28
ASTTGLALEQF
>TRBV30
ACNPKYQASSTDTQY
>TRBV2
ASSEIQGTGNTIY
>TRBV6-5
ASSPPGSQAF
>TRBV5-4
ASSLDPGRGYNEQF
>TRBV18
ASSPSGPPNSPLH
>TRBV10-3
AISGGSSNQPQH
>TRBV5-1
ASSPLGQTDYGYT
>TRBV6-5
ASYRVDTDTQY
>TRBV27
ASSLQGANEKLF
>TRBV5-1
ASSHLQGSGSPLH
>TRBV4-1
ASSQGRGAKNIQY
>TRBV18
ASSPTGTGRNQPQH
>TRBV20-1
SARDHSTF
>TRBV28
ASRQPLLAPGAREQY
>TRBV6-5
ASRTTRDTEAF
>TRBV20-1
SASLRHEQY
>TRBV5-1
ASSSSQGNTGELF
>TRBV18
ASSLQINREDEQF
>TRBV29-1
SVGRKGSYNEQF
>TRBV5-1
ASSFGGQVRMEQF
>TRBV24-1
ATSDTGGRSYEQY
>TRBV11-2
ASSLRFSGRASTDTQY
>TRBV10-1
ASRAKRYEQY
>TRBV4-3
ASSQATDSGNTIY
>TRBV2
ASRAGLAGASGANVLT
>TRBV6-5
ASSQGMNTEAF
>TRBV2
ASCTGLMNTEAF
>TRBV5-1
ASSLGSGESYEQY
>TRBV2
ASSDLAGYNEQF
>TRBV7-3
ASSRQGAQETQY
>TRBV7-3
ASSLPPLGTGYSGANVLT
>TRBV7-2
ASSLGPGNYGYT
>TRBV27
ASSHRSGADTQY
>TRBV2
ASSEGKGGWYEQY
>TRBV5-1
ASSLGQGLNQPQH
>TRBV4-3
ASSQEIQGAKSSYEQY
>TRBV18
ASSPTNRNSYGYT
>TRBV4-3
ASSQDYQAGGRNEQF
>TRBV5-1
ASSRGGLNTEAF
>TRBV4-1
ASSQDSGSGNTIY
>TRBV3-1/TRBV3-2
ASSQGTRFPHTQY
>TRBV7-2
ASSLDVLNEQY
>TRBV10-2
ASSEFGGSPPDTQY
>TRBV3-1/TRBV3-2
ASSPVWSGEKLF
>TRBV5-1
ASSLVAGGPTYEQY
>TRBV18
ASSPGGSPYEQY
>TRBV10-3
AISDRGLSAKNIQY